This T cell receptor beta chain was recorded in a study of T cell clones after liver transplantation. Study-level findings and limits: Rather than being deleted, graft donor-reactive T cells may have moved into the graft.

The length of the CDR3 is 16 residues. Trimming stripped 1 base from V and 3 bases from J, with 16 bases between. Germline V gives CDR1 KGHSY, CDR2 FQNENV. Method: immunoSEQ multiplex PCR; TCRdb's copy keeps in-frame clones and lacks some. The sample contains around 100,000 clones, around 86% of which appear only once. As regards this clone: Its matching antigen is unknown.

The sequence was collected from a human donor who received a liver transplant. The sample in question was CD4+ T cells from blood, obtained before liver transplant. The rearrangement joins TRBV16 to TRBJ2-7; TRBD2 is a possible D gene (5 bases). In nucleotides, the CDR3 is TGTGCCAGCAGCCAATTGTCAGCGGTACCTAACTACGAGCAGTACTTC. Translating gives CASSQLSAVPNYEQYF.